This note documents a single TCR beta chain sequence. Measured with immunoSEQ multiplex PCR; TCRdb has only the in-frame clones, and not every one. Of 80,000 to 100,000 clones listed, 85% to 90% are singletons. This record belongs to a study of control samples from healthy donors and cancer patients. The sequencing input was blood. The sequence derives from a man aged 25 to 40 in good health.

The CDR3 DNA is TGTGCCAGCACCACCCCACCCAATGAGCAGTTCTTC. Protein: CASTTPPNEQFF. This sequence joins TRBV12-3 or TRBV12-4 and TRBJ2-1; the D is unclear. Trimming pared 7 bases from V and 6 bases from J, leaving 10 bases between. The CDR3 spans 12 residues.